These 11 T cell receptor beta chains were sequenced from one sample in a study of cytomegalovirus exposure and HLA in healthy donors. PCR amplification relied on 60 Vbeta primers (plus 13 Jbeta primers). The protocol was immunoSEQ multiplex PCR, while the TCRdb copy is restricted to in-frame clones and leaves out a portion. Among 100,000 or so clones, about 68% were seen once, and the ten largest hold 14%. Material: PBMCs. Every receptor here comes from a male donor in good health and CMV-seropositive.

V gene TRBV2 combines with J gene TRBJ1-5; 8 nucleotides line up with TRBD1. The CDR3 is made up of 13 amino acids. Germline lookup yields CDR1 SNHLY and CDR2 FYNNEI. V lost 4 bases, J lost 6 bases, and 2 bases stayed unmatched. CDR3 nucleotide sequence: TGTGCCAGCAGTGGGACAGGGTTTCAGCCCCAGCATTTT. Translation gives CASSGTGFQPQHF.

The CDR3 reads CASSTGENTEAFF. The CDR3 DNA reads as TGTGCCAGCAGTACAGGGGAGAACACTGAAGCTTTCTTT. The chain uses TRBV6-1 and TRBJ1-1; 7 nucleotides line up with TRBD1. Germline loops: CDR1 MNHNS, CDR2 SASEGT. The CDR3 is 13 amino acids. With 5 bases clipped from V and 1 base from J, the junction kept 1 base outside the gene matches.

The chain joins TRBV6-1 to TRBJ2-7; 12 nucleotides agree with TRBD1. Germline CDR1 reads MNHNS; CDR2 reads SASEGT. V was pared by 8 bases and J by 5 bases, with 10 bases of the junction left unmatched. The CDR3 is made up of 15 amino acids. The CDR3: CASRSPGTGGHEQYF. CDR3 coding DNA: TGTGCCAGCCGAAGCCCCGGGACAGGGGGCCACGAGCAGTACTTC.

The chain joins TRBV4-1 to TRBJ1-1, with 8 bases identical to TRBD1. V shed 0 bases and J 1 base; nucleotides not matched to a gene: 7. The CDR3 runs 17 residues. In germline, CDR1 is MGHRA, CDR2 YSYEKL. CDR3 loop: CASSQDQGAPRNTEAFF. The CDR3 coding sequence is TGCGCCAGCAGCCAAGATCAGGGGGCCCCTCGGAACACTGAAGCTTTCTTT.

The chain joins TRBV6-5 to TRBJ2-5; TRBD1 agrees at 8 bases. The CDR3 covers 15 residues. Germline V CDR1 and CDR2: MNHEY, SVGAGI. The junction had 16 bases not matched to a gene; V was cut back by 7 bases and J by 9 bases. CDR3 region: CASTPGTGGPMAQYF. CDR3 sequence (DNA): TGTGCCAGCACTCCAGGGACAGGAGGACCCATGGCCCAGTACTTC.

The chain carries TRBV5-4 and TRBJ1-2, with 7 bases fitting TRBD1. This CDR3 comprises 15 residues. The germline CDR1 and CDR2 sequences are SGHNT and YYREEE (reference sequence). Unmatched junction bases numbered 9, after V lost 4 bases and J lost 3 bases. Here the CDR3 reads CASSPGTVLDYGYTF. DNA for the CDR3: TGTGCCAGCAGCCCCGGGACAGTACTCGACTATGGCTACACCTTC. The full variable domain, with the rest looked up from reference TRBV5-4 and TRBJ1-2, is ETGVTQSPTHLIKTRGQQVTLRCSSQSGHNTVSWYQQALGQGPQFIFQYYREEENGRGNFPPRFSGLQFPNYSSELNVNALELDDSALYLCASSPGTVLDYGYTFGSGTRLTVV.

The V call is TRBV2, the J call TRBJ2-7; 7 bases match TRBD2. J lost 2 bases, V lost 7 bases, and 8 bases had no gene match. This CDR3 is built from 14 residues. Looked up from germline, CDR1 is SNHLY and CDR2 is FYNNEI. CDR3 coding DNA: TGTGCCAGCACTACGGGGGGTCGTCCCTACGAGCAGTACTTC. Translated, it gives CASTTGGRPYEQYF.

This clone has only a few counts. This chain joins TRBV15 and TRBJ2-2; D not certain. V lost 5 bases, J lost 1 base, and 5 bases lay in between. The CDR3 runs 13 residues. The germline gives CDR1 LNHNV, CDR2 YYDKDF (reference sequence). Here the CDR3 DNA reads TGTGCCACCAGCCCCCGGAACACCGGGGAGCTGTTTTTT. It codes for CATSPRNTGELFF. The full variable domain, with the rest looked up from reference TRBV15 and TRBJ2-2, is DAMVIQNPRYQVTQFGKPVTLSCSQTLNHNVMYWYQQKSSQAPKLLFHYYDKDFNNEADTPDNFQSRRPNTSFCFLDIRSPGLGDTAMYLCATSPRNTGELFFGEGSRLTVL.

The chain links TRBV7-9 to TRBJ2-5; D perhaps matches TRBD1 (5 bases). V shed 6 bases and J shed 5 bases, with 16 bases lying between them. Per germline, CDR1 SEHNR and CDR2 FQNEAQ (reference sequence). CDR3 length: 14 amino acids. The CDR3 nucleotides read TGTGCCAGCAGGGCGTGGGGCAGGGTGGAGACCCAGTACTTC. This gives the protein CASRAWGRVETQYF.

The chain joins TRBV4-3 to TRBJ1-2; D unclear. V lost 0 bases to trimming and J lost 8 bases, with 13 bases between them. Germline V lookup: CDR1 LGHNA, CDR2 YSLEER. The CDR3 spans 14 residues. Here the CDR3 DNA reads TGCGCCAGCAGCCAAGACTGGCAGGCGGGGGGCTACACCTTC. This encodes CASSQDWQAGGYTF.

The chain has TRBV5-4 and TRBJ2-5, with 9 bases lining up with TRBD1. CDR1 and CDR2 (germline): SGHNT, YYREEE (reference sequence). The CDR3 sequence is 16 residues long. Unmatched junction bases numbered 13, after V lost 4 bases and J lost 6 bases. CDR3: CASSDAPGTGLKTQYF. CDR3 nucleotide sequence: TGTGCCAGCAGCGACGCCCCCGGGACAGGGTTAAAGACCCAGTACTTC.